A selection of T cell receptor beta chains follows, all from one sample in a study of T cells in Graves' hyperthyroidism and ophthalmopathy. Each CDR3 protein gets one entry after TCRdb re-called the multiplex PCR reads with MiXCR. The sample has a few hundred thousand distinct CDR3 sequences; 15% to 19% are singletons. Sample: blood. These receptors all stem from a woman aged 18-29 years with Graves' hyperthyroidism. CDR3s include the opening cysteine and the closing phenylalanine or tryptophan. Fields, in order: V gene, D gene, clone size, J gene, CDR3 DNA, CDR3 protein. A D gene is named only where the DNA matches it firmly. Clone size, where shown, is once, few, many, or a class for clones that have expanded.

TRBV28,TRBD1,many,TRBJ2-7,TGTGCCAGCACTAACAGAGGGACAGGCTCCTACGAGCAGTACTTC,CASTNRGTGSYEQYF
TRBV12-3/TRBV12-4,.,.,TRBJ1-1,TGTGCCAGCAAGGGGGGGCGGGGGGAAGCTTTCTTT,CASKGGRGEAFF
TRBV6-1,.,.,TRBJ1-6,TGTGCCAGCAACGCTCTGGGGCTACCTTCACCCCTCCACTTT,CASNALGLPSPLHF
TRBV20-1,.,once,TRBJ2-3,TGCAGTGCTAGGAGATCTAGCACAGATACGCAGTATTTT,CSARRSSTDTQYF
TRBV2,.,many,TRBJ2-5,TGTGCCAGCACCGGTCCGGTGACCCAGTACTTC,CASTGPVTQYF
TRBV28,.,many,TRBJ2-7,TGTGCCAGCAGTTTAGTAAGAGTGGCCTACTACGAGCAGTACTTC,CASSLVRVAYYEQYF
TRBV4-1,.,.,TRBJ2-4,TGCGCCAGCAGCCAAAGCGAACTAGCCAAAAACATTCAGTACTTC,CASSQSELAKNIQYF
TRBV20-1,TRBD1,many,TRBJ1-1,TGCAGTGCCGACACTTCGACAGGGGATTTTGGCACTGAAGCTTTCTTT,CSADTSTGDFGTEAFF
TRBV5-1,TRBD2,.,TRBJ2-3,TGCGCCAGCAGCCTTTTCCAGCCCCAGCGGGGCCGGGGGGGAGATACGCAGTATTTT,CASSLFQPQRGRGGDTQYF
TRBV7-6,TRBD1,few,TRBJ2-3,TGTGCCAGCAGCTGGGGACAGGGCACAGATACGCAGTATTTT,CASSWGQGTDTQYF
TRBV11-2,.,many,TRBJ2-5,TGTGCCAGCAGCTTAAGGGGGAGCTCAGTAGAGACCCAGTACTTC,CASSLRGSSVETQYF
TRBV4-1,TRBD2,.,TRBJ2-1,TGCGCCAGCAGCCAAGACGGGAGGGCCCCCTACAATGAGCAGTTCTTC,CASSQDGRAPYNEQFF
TRBV11-2,.,many,TRBJ2-3,TGTGCCAGCAGCTTAGGAGGTGGGAGGGGGACAGATACGCAGTATTTT,CASSLGGGRGTDTQYF
TRBV10-3,TRBD1,.,TRBJ1-5,TGTGCCATCAGTGGCAACAGGGGGGTCAATCAGCCCCAGCATTTT,CAISGNRGVNQPQHF
TRBV20-1,.,few,TRBJ2-7,TGCAGTGCTTCAGCAATCGATATTGGGGACTCCTACGAGCAGTACTTC,CSASAIDIGDSYEQYF
TRBV5-1,TRBD2,many,TRBJ2-5,TGCGCCAGCAGCTTGGAGGCTAGCGGTTTGGGAGAGACCCAGTACTTC,CASSLEASGLGETQYF
TRBV20-1,TRBD1,many,TRBJ1-4,TGCAGTGCTTTACCCGGGACAGGGATAGAAAAACTGTTTTTT,CSALPGTGIEKLFF
TRBV5-5,.,few,TRBJ2-7,TGTGCCAGCAGCTTGGAACTGCTGGCCTACGAGCAGTACTTC,CASSLELLAYEQYF
TRBV12-3/TRBV12-4,.,.,TRBJ1-2,TGTGCCAGCAGTTTAAGAGAGTCCTATGGCTACACCTTC,CASSLRESYGYTF
TRBV5-5,TRBD1,.,TRBJ2-7,TGTGCCAGCAGGACAGGGTGGGTGTCCGGCGAGCAGTACTTC,CASRTGWVSGEQYF
TRBV20-1,TRBD2,few,TRBJ2-5,TGCAGTGCGGAGAGGACTAGTGGCCAAGAGACCCAGTACTTC,CSAERTSGQETQYF
TRBV6-1,TRBD1,few,TRBJ2-1,TGTGCCAGCAGTGGTACTAGGACAGGGAACAATGAGCAGTTCTTC,CASSGTRTGNNEQFF
TRBV11-2,.,many,TRBJ2-1,TGTGCCAGCAGCTTAAACTTAAGCGATGAGCAGTTCTTC,CASSLNLSDEQFF
TRBV5-1,TRBD1,.,TRBJ1-4,TGCGCCAGCAGCTTGGATACCGGGACAGTTAATGAAAAACTGTTTTTT,CASSLDTGTVNEKLFF
TRBV2,.,many,TRBJ1-1,TGTGCCAGCAGTGAGGTCAGCACACTGAACACTGAAGCTTTCTTT,CASSEVSTLNTEAFF
TRBV12-5,TRBD2,.,TRBJ2-1,TGTGCTAGTGGCCAAGGGACTAGCGGGAGTGATGAGCAGTTCTTC,CASGQGTSGSDEQFF
TRBV5-1,TRBD1,many,TRBJ2-7,TGCGCCAGCAGCTTCGGACAGGGGGCCCCCTACGAGCAGTACTTC,CASSFGQGAPYEQYF
TRBV6-1,TRBD2,many,TRBJ2-3,TGTGCCAGCAGTGAAGCGCTGTTTGGGACTAGCGGGGGCCCCGGCGATACGCAGTATTTT,CASSEALFGTSGGPGDTQYF
TRBV11-3,.,many,TRBJ2-7,TGTGCCAGCAGCTTAAAGGCCTCCTACGAGCAGTACTTC,CASSLKASYEQYF
TRBV7-3,TRBD2,many,TRBJ2-3,TGTGCCAGCAGCCGCGGGGGGGTAGGAGCAGATACGCAGTATTTT,CASSRGGVGADTQYF
TRBV6-2/TRBV6-3,TRBD1,.,TRBJ2-5,TGTGCCAGCAGCCCGGACCCGGACAGGGGGATAGAGACCCAGTACTTC,CASSPDPDRGIETQYF
TRBV20-1,.,many,TRBJ1-5,TGCAGTGCTACTGTGGGCAATCAGCCCCAGCATTTT,CSATVGNQPQHF
TRBV20-1,.,many,TRBJ2-1,TGCAGTGCTAGAGCGCTCCGGGACGGACACAATGAGCAGTTCTTC,CSARALRDGHNEQFF